Detailed here is one TCR beta chain. Its target is not known. Generated by immunoSEQ multiplex PCR, the TCRdb table keeps only in-frame clones and is missing some. Of about 40,000 clones listed, about three quarters are singletons. This entry comes from a study of cytotoxic CD8 clonotypes in ibrutinib-treated CLL. Turning to the study itself: Within the patient group, under 12 were relapsed/refractory and approximately 16 treatment-naive, and roughly 18 were IGHV unmutated. Mean values per sample were 255,043 productive templates and roughly 90,000 productive rearrangements.

Notes on the study in general: Treatment saw public clonotypes, which were uncommon, either contract or stay stable. Sampling schedules were unmatched across sustained-remission and progressing patients.

The receptor was derived from a human donor with chronic lymphocytic leukemia. The sample here was PBMCs, taken at disease progression, from a patient treated with ibrutinib.

The CDR3 DNA is TGTGCCAGCAGGTCGCGGGGTGGCCTTTCCTACGAGCAGTACTTC. Its protein is CASRSRGGLSYEQYF. The rearrangement links TRBV27 to TRBJ2-7; possible D gene TRBD2, 6 bases. Looked up from germline, CDR1 is MNHEY and CDR2 is SMNVEV (reference sequence). Deletions cut 6 bases from V and 1 base from J, with 16 bases between. The CDR3 sequence is 15 residues long.